The 22 T cell receptor beta chains given below trace back to one sample, sequenced in a study of blood T cells in healthy people across ages (dated by TCRdb to 2014 to 2015). Library construction relied on 5' RACE. The reads were generated on an Illumina HiSeq 2500. A second roughly 7 to 12 cycle PCR used a sample-barcoded 5' primer and a J-beta primer mix. The public sequencing data were trimmed at Q25 with fastp and processed into clonotypes with MiXCR by TCRdb, which kept only in-frame beta chains. One record per CDR3 amino acid sequence lists the most common genes and DNA. The sample table contains 750,000 to 1,000,000 distinct CDR3 sequences; only one count was recorded for almost 30% of them. Roughly 10% of the sample comes from the top ten. Another study also made use of these data, one on T cells of mothers and their children.

Specimen: blood. All receptors come from a woman aged 40 to 50 in good health.

In this sample, this clonotype turned up a few times. The V gene is TRBV7-2, the J gene TRBJ2-5; the match to TRBD1 covers 8 bases. This CDR3 spans 15 amino acids. J lost 4 bases, V lost 0 bases, and 4 bases had no gene match. Germline V CDR1 and CDR2: SGHTA, FQGNSA. The CDR3 region is CASSLALTGGETQYF. The CDR3 DNA reads TGTGCCAGCAGCTTAGCATTAACAGGGGGAGAGACCCAGTACTTC.

Concerning this clonotype itself: A much larger clonotype is one base distant, so this may be a read error. The V and J genes are TRBV28 and TRBJ2-7; 7 bases agree with TRBD2. The germline V gene encodes CDR1 MDHEN and CDR2 SYDVKM. The CDR3 extends over 14 amino acids. The CDR3 spells CASRLWAGEYEQYF. DNA for the CDR3: TGTGCCAGCAGGTTATGGGCGGGGGAATACGAGCAGTACTTC.

This clonotype was recorded at least ten times. The chain couples TRBV27 to TRBJ2-1, with 10 bases aligning to TRBD1. Germline V CDR1 and CDR2: MNHEY, SMNVEV (reference sequence). The CDR3 consists of 19 residues. V lost 3 bases and J lost 7; bases outside the gene matches: 18. The CDR3 DNA sequence: TGTGCCAGCAGTTTCGACGTTGAAAAGCCGGGACAGGGGAGGAATGAGCAGTTCTTC. It translates to CASSFDVEKPGQGRNEQFF.

This clonotype came up a few times. The chain recombines TRBV5-5 with TRBJ2-7; 9 bases line up with TRBD1. Per germline, CDR1 SGHKS and CDR2 YYEKEE (reference sequence). The CDR3 has 16 amino acids. Germline trimming cut 7 bases from V and 1 base from J; bases unmatched to any gene: 12. The DNA of the CDR3 is TGTGCCAGCTCCCATCCGGAGGGACAGGGATCCTACGAGCAGTACTTC. Its translation: CASSHPEGQGSYEQYF.

V usage is TRBV7-2 and J usage is TRBJ2-4; the match to TRBD1 covers 7 bases. J lost 13 bases, V lost 3 bases, and 15 bases had no gene match. The CDR3 is made up of 15 amino acids. Germline loops: CDR1 SGHTA, CDR2 FQGNSA. The DNA of the CDR3 is TGTGCCAGCAGCTTGGGGACAGCGAACCTCTACGCGCAGTACTTC. Translating gives CASSLGTANLYAQYF.

Ten or more counts support this clonotype. V usage is TRBV5-1 and J usage is TRBJ2-3; D not certain. This CDR3 is built from 13 residues. The germline gives CDR1 SGHRS, CDR2 YFSETQ. The ends were cut back, 3 bases at V and 0 bases at J, with 5 bases in the middle. Here the CDR3 DNA reads TGCGCCAGCAGCTCGGCGAGCACAGATACGCAGTATTTT. It codes for CASSSASTDTQYF.

J is TRBJ2-5 and V is TRBV3-1, with D possibly called TRBD1 or TRBD2 (6 bases each). Germline CDR1 reads LGHDT; CDR2 reads YNNKEL (reference sequence). With 6 bases removed from V and 8 bases from J, the gap between germline ends came to 22 bases. This CDR3 contains 15 residues. The CDR3 is CASRHSDRGRGTQYF. CDR3 bases: TGTGCCAGCAGGCACAGCGACCGGGGGCGAGGAACCCAGTACTTC.

This clonotype was counted ten times or more. The genes are TRBV9 and TRBJ2-5; no firm D call. The V end lost 4 bases, the J end lost 5 bases, and 15 bases lay between the germline ends. The germline gives CDR1 SGDLS, CDR2 YYNGEE. There are 14 residues in the CDR3. This chain's CDR3 is CASSPQYAIETQYF. The CDR3 bases are TGTGCCAGCAGCCCCCAATATGCTATTGAGACCCAGTACTTC.

This clonotype was found a few times. The junction does not match germline at one end; this may be a read error. The chain couples TRBV12-3 or TRBV12-4 to TRBJ2-1; D is unclear. The CDR3 is made up of 15 amino acids. CDR3 in amino acids: CASSATDGSYNVQFF. CDR3 DNA sequence: TGTGCCAGCAGCGCGACGGACGGCTCCTACAATGTGCAGTTCTTC.

The chain joins TRBV20-1 to TRBJ1-5; D may be TRBD1 (5 bases). The ends were cut back, 5 bases at V and 2 bases at J, with 13 bases in the middle. Germline CDR1 reads DFQATT; CDR2 reads SNEGSKA (reference sequence). This CDR3 contains 14 residues. The CDR3 here is CSAHSTVGNQPQHF. CDR3 coding DNA: TGCAGTGCTCATTCGACAGTGGGCAATCAGCCCCAGCATTTT.

This clonotype showed up many times. The rearrangement links TRBV7-8 to TRBJ2-7; tentatively, D is TRBD1 or TRBD2 (5 bases each). CDR3 length: 14 amino acids. Germline V gives CDR1 SGHVS, CDR2 FQNEAQ. Trimming stripped 7 bases from V and 0 bases from J, with 13 bases between. CDR3 sequence (DNA): TGTGCCAGCAAGCCGGGACGCTTCTCCTACGAGCAGTACTTC. Protein: CASKPGRFSYEQYF.

Here the CDR3 DNA reads TGCAGTGCTAGAAGGACAGGGACTAATCAGCCCCAGCATTTT. Protein: CSARRTGTNQPQHF. The rearrangement joins TRBV20-1 to TRBJ1-5; 8 bases match TRBD1. Trimming took 2 bases from V and 4 from J; bases not matched to a gene: 4. The CDR3 runs to 14 residues. CDR1 is DFQATT, CDR2 SNEGSKA, per germline (reference sequence).

The chain uses TRBV28 and TRBJ2-3; the D gene is possibly TRBD2 (5 bases). Trimming cost V 7 bases and J 0 bases, with 11 bases left between them. Germline V lookup: CDR1 MDHEN, CDR2 SYDVKM. This CDR3 is built from 14 residues. This CDR3 reads CASIGGTSTDTQYF. CDR3 nucleotide sequence: TGTGCCAGCATCGGAGGTACTAGCACAGATACGCAGTATTTT.

For this clonotype: It may be a read error: a sequence one base away is much more abundant. This sequence joins TRBV20-1 and TRBJ2-1; 11 bases are shared with TRBD1. J lost 10 bases, V lost 5 bases, and 13 bases had no gene match. Germline V lookup: CDR1 DFQATT, CDR2 SNEGSKA (reference sequence). The CDR3 totals 15 residues. The CDR3, as DNA: TGCAGTGCTCCTCCCGGACAGGGGGCAATCTACGAGCAGTTCTTC. It translates to CSAPPGQGAIYEQFF.

The chain has TRBV7-2 and TRBJ2-3; D may be TRBD1 (6 bases). From germline, CDR1 is SGHTA and CDR2 FQGNSA. Trimming removed 6 bases at V and 6 bases at J, with 10 bases between. This CDR3 is 12 amino acids long. The CDR3 bases are TGTGCCAGCAGACGAACAGGGGATACGCAGTATTTT. It translates to CASRRTGDTQYF.

This clonotype has at least ten counts. This rearrangement joins TRBV6-6 to TRBJ1-2; possible D gene TRBD1, 6 bases. The CDR3 sequence is 13 residues long. In germline, CDR1 is MNHNY, CDR2 SVGAGI (reference sequence). Trimming pared 6 bases from V and 3 bases from J, leaving 11 bases between. CDR3 sequence: CASSSTGYYGYTF. The CDR3 DNA reads TGTGCCAGCAGCTCCACAGGGTACTATGGCTACACCTTC.

The chain recombines TRBV20-1 with TRBJ1-2; the match to TRBD1 covers 7 bases. This CDR3 has 12 amino acids. V lost 6 bases and J lost 4; bases outside the gene matches: 5. Germline values: CDR1 DFQATT, CDR2 SNEGSKA (reference sequence). Written as DNA, the CDR3 is TGCAGTGCCCTCCGGGACAGCTATGGCTACACCTTC. Protein sequence: CSALRDSYGYTF.

The rearrangement uses TRBV27 and TRBJ2-7; no clear D gene. Germline V gene lookup returns CDR1 MNHEY and CDR2 SMNVEV (reference sequence). V shed 3 bases and J shed 3 bases, with 9 bases lying between them. This CDR3 spans 13 amino acids. CDR3 in amino acids: CASSFRALYEQYF. The CDR3 region has the DNA TGTGCCAGCAGTTTTCGCGCCCTCTACGAGCAGTACTTC.

Notes on this clonotype: With a much larger clone just one base away, this may be a read error. The gene calls are TRBV6-5 and TRBJ2-5; D possibly corresponds to TRBD2 (6 bases). The germline gives CDR1 MNHEY, CDR2 SVGAGI. With 10 bases removed from V and 5 bases from J, the gap between germline ends came to 20 bases. This CDR3 contains 14 residues. The CDR3 DNA reads as TGTGCCACCAGATCACGGGGGTTCTGGGAGACCCAGTACTTC. Amino acid sequence: CATRSRGFWETQYF.

The chain combines TRBV12-3 or TRBV12-4 with TRBJ2-7; TRBD1 matches 10 bases. V dropped 6 bases and J dropped 0; count of bases not matched to a gene: 8. This CDR3 comprises 16 residues. The CDR3 here is CASSLSGQGISYEQYF. CDR3 DNA: TGTGCCAGCAGCCTTTCGGGACAGGGGATCTCCTACGAGCAGTACTTC.

This chain joins TRBV18 and TRBJ2-7, with D hard to call. The CDR3 length is 15 residues. Between the trimmed V and J ends, which lost 8 bases and 0 bases, there was a span of 17 bases. In germline, CDR1 is KGHSH, CDR2 LQKENI. The CDR3 sequence: CASGPERTGSYEQYF. CDR3 bases: TGTGCCAGCGGACCCGAGAGGACCGGCTCCTACGAGCAGTACTTC.

Ten or more counts support this clonotype. The chain combines TRBV30 with TRBJ2-7, with a tentative D call TRBD1 (5 bases). CDR1 is GTSNPN, CDR2 SVGIG, per germline (reference sequence). This CDR3 is 12 amino acids long. Trimming cost V 2 bases and J 5 bases, with 10 bases left between them. The CDR3 sequence: CAWSWGLDEQYF. The CDR3 nucleotides are TGTGCCTGGAGTTGGGGCCTCGACGAGCAGTACTTC.